Here is one T cell receptor beta chain with its context. Antigen: not known. cDNA reverse transcribed from extracted RNA served as the sequencing template. Sequencing used immunoSEQ multiplex PCR; TCRdb keeps in-frame clones, though not all of them. The sample has some 150,000 clones; approximately 53% are singletons. The data stem from a study of CD8+ T cells in alopecia areata. The study's findings and limits: There were also resident alphabeta T cells of normal skin sequenced in scalp samples. Higher clonality than in normal scalp was seen in lesional scalp, especially alopecia totalis/universalis.

With 6 bases removed from V and 6 bases from J, the gap between germline ends came to 47 bases. Germline V gene lookup returns CDR1 SQVTM and CDR2 ANQGSEA. The CDR3 has 23 residues. The sequence was obtained from a human donor with alopecia areata. V gene TRBV29-1 combines with J gene TRBJ1-1; a weak D match, TRBD1 (5 bases). The sample here was CD8+ T cells sorted from blood, taken at week 0. The CDR3 DNA follows: TGCAGCGTACAGACCGGGACTATACACACTAAAAGTAATGGAGCGGGTACGTACCCTGAAGCTTTCTTT. This translates into CSVQTGTIHTKSNGAGTYPEAFF.